What follows are 7 T cell receptor beta chains derived from one specimen sequenced in a study of T cell clonotyping in hematopoietic cell transplantation. Assay used: immunoSEQ multiplex PCR; TCRdb lists only in-frame clones, some missing. The sample lists over 10,000 clones, roughly four fifths seen once, with 5.8% in the top ten. Material: PBMCs, obtained 100 days after allogeneic stem cell transplant. The receptors originated from a female patient aged 40-49 years who had an allogeneic stem cell transplant from a related donor, so T cells may come from the graft donor. Some clones in this sample may be carry-over from other donors' samples.

This CDR3 is CASSLPGGEAFF. CDR3 nucleotides: TGTGCCAGCAGCCTACCAGGGGGCGAAGCTTTCTTT. The V call is TRBV11-2, the J call TRBJ1-1, with 8 bases fitting TRBD1. The trim removed 5 bases at V and 8 bases at J, leaving 4 bases unmatched. The CDR3 totals 12 residues. Germline values: CDR1 SGHAT, CDR2 FQNNGV.

V is TRBV30 and J is TRBJ2-2; possible D gene TRBD2, 5 bases. Germline lookup yields CDR1 GTSNPN and CDR2 SVGIG (reference sequence). The CDR3 is 16 amino acids. V lost 0 bases and J 1 base, leaving 12 bases between the germline ends. In nucleotides, the CDR3 is TGTGCCTGGAGTGTACGGGGAAACTGGAACACCGGGGAGCTGTTTTTT. Protein product: CAWSVRGNWNTGELFF.

The chain links TRBV11-2 to TRBJ2-5; D is perhaps TRBD2 (5 bases). The germline V gene has CDR1 SGHAT and CDR2 FQNNGV. V was cut by 8 bases and J by 5 bases, with 6 bases left in between. The CDR3 runs 10 residues. The CDR3 sequence: CASSGETQYF. The CDR3 coding sequence is TGTGCCAGCTCGGGGGAGACCCAGTACTTC.

This sequence joins TRBV2 and TRBJ1-4; 7 nucleotides align to TRBD1. The CDR3 runs 12 residues. The junction had 4 bases not matched to a gene; V was cut back by 7 bases and J by 8 bases. Germline CDR1 SNHLY, CDR2 FYNNEI. The CDR3 region has the DNA TGTGCCAGCAATAAGGACAGGGAAAAACTGTTTTTT. Translation: CASNKDREKLFF.

The chain has TRBV2 and TRBJ1-5; the D gene is possibly TRBD1 (5 bases). V was clipped by 4 bases and J by 0 bases, with 10 bases between them. CDR3 length: 15 amino acids. Germline V lookup: CDR1 SNHLY, CDR2 FYNNEI. The CDR3 DNA reads as TGTGCCAGCAGTGGGGGCCCGAATAGCAATCAGCCCCAGCATTTT. This codes for CASSGGPNSNQPQHF.

In this sample, this clone is large (0.1 to 1%). The V and J genes are TRBV29-1 and TRBJ1-3; D gene uncertain. V was shortened by 8 bases and J by 0 bases, with 14 bases between the two germline ends. Germline-derived CDR1 and CDR2 are SQVTM and ANQGSEA. The length of the CDR3 is 14 residues. CDR3 protein: CSIWTDPSGNTIYF. CDR3 DNA: TGCAGCATCTGGACGGATCCCTCTGGAAACACCATATATTTT. The full variable domain, in which reference TRBV29-1 and TRBJ1-3 provide the parts outside the CDR3, is SAVISQKPSRDICQRGTSLTIQCQVDSQVTMMFWYRQQPGQSLTLIATANQGSEATYESGFVIDKFPISRPNLTFSTLTVSNMSPEDSSIYLCSIWTDPSGNTIYFGEGSWLTVV.

The J gene is TRBJ2-7, the V gene TRBV9; D is possibly TRBD2 (5 bases). Germline assignment: CDR1 SGDLS and CDR2 YYNGEE. The ends were cut back, 4 bases at V and 3 bases at J, with 14 bases in the middle. CDR3 length: 14 amino acids. CDR3: CASSLALGDYEQYF. The CDR3 DNA sequence: TGTGCCAGCAGCCTAGCCTTGGGAGACTACGAGCAGTACTTC. The full variable domain, with the rest looked up from reference TRBV9 and TRBJ2-7, is DSGVTQTPKHLITATGQRVTLRCSPRSGDLSVYWYQQSLDQGLQFLIQYYNGEERAKGNILERFSAQQFPDLHSELNLSSLELGDSALYFCASSLALGDYEQYFGPGTRLTVT.